This is a list of T cell receptor beta chains from one sample in a study of identical twins' blood T cells. TCRdb processed the 5' RACE reads anew with MiXCR; each CDR3 protein has one entry. The sample holds 350,000 to 400,000 distinct CDR3 sequences, over 25% seen once. Sequences were obtained from PBMCs. The receptors shown here come from a woman aged 18 to 55 in good health. CDR3s include the opening cysteine and the closing phenylalanine or tryptophan. The D gene is left open where the match is weak. Clone size is not always given. Where it is, it says once, few, many or a class for expanded clones.

D	V	J	size	DNA	CDR3
-	TRBV19	TRBJ2-1	few	TGTGCCAGTAGCCCTCCCACGAATGAGCAGTTCTTC	CASSPPTNEQFF
-	TRBV12-3/TRBV12-4	TRBJ1-4	-	TGTGCCAGCGGTCCCCGCGCAACTAATGAAAAACTGTTTTTT	CASGPRATNEKLFF
TRBD2	TRBV12-3/TRBV12-4	TRBJ2-1	few	TGTGCCAGCAGATCCGGGACTATTCCCCATGAGCAGTTCTTC	CASRSGTIPHEQFF
-	TRBV29-1	TRBJ2-7	-	TGCAGCGTTGTTGTGTCCGAGCAGTACTTC	CSVVVSEQYF
-	TRBV3-1	TRBJ1-2	-	TGTGCCAGCAGCCGAGTAGCAGATTACTATGGCTACACCTTC	CASSRVADYYGYTF
-	TRBV18	TRBJ2-2	-	TGTGCCAGCTCACCGACCCCCCTACCACCCGGAGATCTGTTTTTT	CASSPTPLPPGDLFF
-	TRBV25-1	TRBJ2-3	-	TGTGCCAGCAGTGACTCGGTTACGCGGTATTTT	CASSDSVTRYF
-	TRBV5-1	TRBJ1-1	-	TGCGCCAGCAGTTACCTAGGTCCAGGGGAGATGAACACTGAAGCTTTCTTT	CASSYLGPGEMNTEAFF
TRBD2	TRBV25-1	TRBJ2-1	few	TGTGCCAGCAGTGTGCCCCCGGGGCACGGGACTAGTTTATCCTACAATGAGCAGTTCTTC	CASSVPPGHGTSLSYNEQFF
-	TRBV6-6	TRBJ1-1	-	TGTGCCAGCAGTTGGGGTATGCTTGGGGGGAAGGACACTGAAGCTTTCTTT	CASSWGMLGGKDTEAFF
TRBD2	TRBV2	TRBJ2-1	-	TGTGCCAGCAGGAGACTAGCGGTGGATGAGCAGTTCTTC	CASRRLAVDEQFF
-	TRBV20-1	TRBJ1-6	-	TGCAGTGCTAGAGATGATGGGGATAGCTCCTATAATTCACCCCTCCACTTT	CSARDDGDSSYNSPLHF
TRBD1	TRBV12-5	TRBJ1-1	few	TGTGCTAGTGGTTTGTCAGGGGGCAACCGCCAAGCTTTCTTT	CASGLSGGNRQAFF
-	TRBV14	TRBJ2-1	few	TGTGCCAGCAGCCAAAGGGTCAGAAATGAGCAGTTCTTC	CASSQRVRNEQFF
-	TRBV6-2/TRBV6-3	TRBJ2-5	-	TGTGCCAGCAGTTACGACCTGACTGGAGAGACCCAGTACTTC	CASSYDLTGETQYF
TRBD2	TRBV20-1	TRBJ2-3	-	TGCAGTGCTAGGATAGCGGGTCTCAGCACAGATACTCAGTATTTT	CSARIAGLSTDTQYF
-	TRBV29-1	TRBJ1-1	many	TGCAGCGTTGCATCCCTATATGCTTTCTTT	CSVASLYAFF
-	TRBV29-1	TRBJ1-1	many	TGCAGCGTTGCCGAGACAGTGAACACTGAAGCTTTCTTT	CSVAETVNTEAFF
-	TRBV20-1	TRBJ2-2	few	TGCAGTGCTAAACACAGTATTAACACCGGGGAGCTGTTTTTT	CSAKHSINTGELFF
-	TRBV10-3	TRBJ2-5	few	TGTGCCATCAGTGCGGACGGACAGACCCAGTACTTC	CAISADGQTQYF
-	TRBV29-1	TRBJ1-2	-	TGCAGCGTTGTCGAAGGGCAGTATTGCTACACCTTC	CSVVEGQYCYTF
TRBD1	TRBV5-1	TRBJ1-6	-	TGCGCCAGCAGCTTGGATGGGACAGGGCAATCACCCCTCCACTTT	CASSLDGTGQSPLHF
-	TRBV7-9	TRBJ1-5	few	TGTGCCAGCAGCTTAGGTGGTTACATTCAGCCCCAGCATTTT	CASSLGGYIQPQHF
-	TRBV25-1	TRBJ2-3	-	TGTGCCAGCAGTGTGGCAGGCAGCACAGATACGCAGTATTTT	CASSVAGSTDTQYF
-	TRBV10-2	TRBJ2-7	-	TGCGCCAGCAGTCAATCCCTCTACGAGCAGTACTTC	CASSQSLYEQYF
-	TRBV7-9	TRBJ2-2	-	TGTGCCAGCAACACGGAAAGCCCAGGCACCGGGGAGCTGTTTTTT	CASNTESPGTGELFF
-	TRBV14	TRBJ1-1	-	TGTGCCAGCAGCCATATGGGGATAATGAACACTGAAGCTTTCTTT	CASSHMGIMNTEAFF
-	TRBV5-1	TRBJ1-2	many	TGCGCCAGCAGCTCGGACGGAAATGGCTACACCTTC	CASSSDGNGYTF
-	TRBV20-1	TRBJ2-7	many	TGCAGTGCTAGAGATCAGGTAGCGACCTTCTCCTACGAGCAGTACTTC	CSARDQVATFSYEQYF
-	TRBV11-2	TRBJ1-1	many	TGTGCCAGCAGCGTAATCGGCACTGAAGCTTTCTTT	CASSVIGTEAFF
-	TRBV4-2	TRBJ2-3	many	TGTGCCAGCAGCCAAGAGAGCTCAACCTATACGCAGTATTTT	CASSQESSTYTQYF
TRBD2	TRBV19	TRBJ2-3	many	TGTGCCAGTAGAGCGGGGAGAAACACAGATACGCAGTATTTT	CASRAGRNTDTQYF
-	TRBV14	TRBJ2-1	-	TGTGCCAGCAGCCAAGGGCCTGGTAGTAAGATCTTC	CASSQGPGSKIF
-	TRBV7-2	TRBJ2-1	few	TGTGCCAGCAGCTTATTGGACCTCTACAATGAGCAGTTCTTC	CASSLLDLYNEQFF
-	TRBV29-1	TRBJ1-2	once	TGCAGCGTTGAGTCAACGGATGGCTACACCTTC	CSVESTDGYTF
-	TRBV6-6	TRBJ1-2	few	TGTGCCAGCAGGGGGGCGGACTATGGCTACACCTTC	CASRGADYGYTF
TRBD1	TRBV20-1	TRBJ1-2	-	TGCAGTGCCCCAGCCCGGGCAGGGGGCGTCTATGGCTACACCTTC	CSAPARAGGVYGYTF
-	TRBV10-3	TRBJ1-1	few	TGTGCCATCAGTCATTGGGGGGGGCAGAGGATGAACACTGAAGCTTTCTTT	CAISHWGGQRMNTEAFF
-	TRBV24-1	TRBJ1-5	-	TGTGCCACCAGTTACTCAGGAAGCAATCAGCCCCAGCATTTT	CATSYSGSNQPQHF
TRBD1	TRBV7-2	TRBJ1-1	-	TGTGCCAGCAGCTTACAGACAGGGCATCACACTGAAGCTTTCTTT	CASSLQTGHHTEAFF
-	TRBV29-1	TRBJ2-1	few	TGCAGCGCTATGGCTAGCTGGACCAATGAGCAGTTCTTC	CSAMASWTNEQFF
-	TRBV24-1	TRBJ2-7	-	TGTGCCACCAGTGGGGTGGGACCAGCCTACGAGCAGTACTTC	CATSGVGPAYEQYF
-	TRBV6-2/TRBV6-3	TRBJ1-5	-	TGTGCCAGCAGTTACGGACATCATCAGCCCCAGCATTTT	CASSYGHHQPQHF
-	TRBV20-1	TRBJ2-3	few	TGCAGTGCCCTTGGGGGGGCTAGTGATACGCAGTATTTT	CSALGGASDTQYF
-	TRBV20-1	TRBJ1-4	few	TGCAGTGCTAGAGGGGCCAGTGGGGATGAAAAACTGTTTTTT	CSARGASGDEKLFF
TRBD1	TRBV2	TRBJ1-1	-	TGTGCCAGCAGCGGACAGGGGTCCACTGAAGCTTTCTTT	CASSGQGSTEAFF
TRBD2	TRBV2	TRBJ2-1	few	TGTGCCAGCAGTGAACTTGCTAGCGGGGGGTTATACAATGAGCAGTTCTTC	CASSELASGGLYNEQFF
-	TRBV7-9	TRBJ1-1	-	TGTGCCAGCACCCGGGACGGCATGAACACTGAAGCTTTCTTT	CASTRDGMNTEAFF
-	TRBV19	TRBJ1-1	-	TGTGCCAGTAAGGAAATGAACACTGAAGCTTTCTTT	CASKEMNTEAFF
-	TRBV6-5	TRBJ2-2	many	TGTGCCAGCAGTTACGGTCGCATAACCGGGGAGCTGTTTTTT	CASSYGRITGELFF
-	TRBV20-1	TRBJ2-3	-	TGCAGTGCCGGACAAGGGGATACGCAGTATTTT	CSAGQGDTQYF